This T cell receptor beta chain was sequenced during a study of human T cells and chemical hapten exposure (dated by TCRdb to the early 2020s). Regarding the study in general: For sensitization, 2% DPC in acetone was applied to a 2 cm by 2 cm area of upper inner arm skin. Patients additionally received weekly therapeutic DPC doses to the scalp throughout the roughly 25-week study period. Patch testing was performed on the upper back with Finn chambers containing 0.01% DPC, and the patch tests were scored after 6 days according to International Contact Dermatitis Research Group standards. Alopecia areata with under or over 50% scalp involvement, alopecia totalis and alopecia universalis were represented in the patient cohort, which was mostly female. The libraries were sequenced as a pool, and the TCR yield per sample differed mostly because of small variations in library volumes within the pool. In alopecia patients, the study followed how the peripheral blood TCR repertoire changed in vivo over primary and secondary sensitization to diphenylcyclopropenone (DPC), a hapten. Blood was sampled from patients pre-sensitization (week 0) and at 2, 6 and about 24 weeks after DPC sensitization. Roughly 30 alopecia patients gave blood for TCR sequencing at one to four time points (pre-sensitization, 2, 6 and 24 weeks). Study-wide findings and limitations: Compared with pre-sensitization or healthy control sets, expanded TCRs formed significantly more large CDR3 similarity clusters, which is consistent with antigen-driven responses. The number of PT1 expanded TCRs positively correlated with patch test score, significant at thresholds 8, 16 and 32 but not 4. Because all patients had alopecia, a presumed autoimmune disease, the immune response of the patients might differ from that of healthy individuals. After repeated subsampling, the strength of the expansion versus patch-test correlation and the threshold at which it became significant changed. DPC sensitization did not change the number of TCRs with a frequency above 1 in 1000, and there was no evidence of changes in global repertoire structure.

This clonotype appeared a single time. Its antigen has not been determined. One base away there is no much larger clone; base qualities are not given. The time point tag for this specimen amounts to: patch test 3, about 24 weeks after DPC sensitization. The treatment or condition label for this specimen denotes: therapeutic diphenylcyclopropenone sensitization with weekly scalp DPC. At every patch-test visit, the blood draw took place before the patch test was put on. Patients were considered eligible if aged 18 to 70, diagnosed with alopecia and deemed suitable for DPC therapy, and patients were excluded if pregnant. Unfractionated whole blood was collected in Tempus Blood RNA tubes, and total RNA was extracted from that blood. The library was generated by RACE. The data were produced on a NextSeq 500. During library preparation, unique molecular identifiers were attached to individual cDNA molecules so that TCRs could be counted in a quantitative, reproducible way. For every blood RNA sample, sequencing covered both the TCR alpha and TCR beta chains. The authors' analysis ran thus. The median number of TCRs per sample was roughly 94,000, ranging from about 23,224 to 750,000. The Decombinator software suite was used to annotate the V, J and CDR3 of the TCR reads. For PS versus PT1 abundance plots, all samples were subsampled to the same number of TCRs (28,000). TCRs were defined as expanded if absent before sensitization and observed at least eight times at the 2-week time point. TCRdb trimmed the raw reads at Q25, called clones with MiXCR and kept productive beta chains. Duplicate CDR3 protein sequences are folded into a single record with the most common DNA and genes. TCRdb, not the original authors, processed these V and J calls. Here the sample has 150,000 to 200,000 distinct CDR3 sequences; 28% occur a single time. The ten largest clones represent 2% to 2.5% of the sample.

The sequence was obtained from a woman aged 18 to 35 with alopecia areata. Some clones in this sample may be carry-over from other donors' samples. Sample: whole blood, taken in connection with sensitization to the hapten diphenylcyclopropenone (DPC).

The DNA is TGTGCCAGCAGACCGACAGGTAATGGAGAGCAGTACTTC. Its protein reads: CASRPTGNGEQYF. Recombination connected TRBV6-2 or TRBV6-3 to TRBJ2-7; D gene: possibly TRBD1, on 6 matching bases. Relative to germline, V is 6 bases shorter and J is 7 bases shorter, with 16 bases between their ends. CDR1 and CDR2, looked up from the germline V gene, are MNHEY and SVGEGT. Counted from cysteine to phenylalanine, this CDR3 has 13 amino acids. This entry keeps only the CDR3 DNA: 39 bases, framed from base 1.